A single sample gave rise to the 22 T cell receptor beta chains below, sequenced in a study of T cells in Graves' hyperthyroidism and ophthalmopathy (dated by TCRdb to about 2019). Library preparation employed multiplex PCR. TCRdb shows the sequencer as Illumina HiSeq 2000. The TCR beta CDR3 regions were amplified from the RNA transcripts. For the first round of RT-PCR on the TCR CDR3, the HTBI primer set was used together with the Qiagen OneStep RT-PCR kit. Clones were called with MiXCR by TCRdb after fastp trimmed the public reads at Q25, and only in-frame beta chains were retained. Entries are consolidated by CDR3 protein sequence, retaining the most common genes and DNA. The sample table contains 500,000 to 650,000 distinct CDR3 sequences; only one count was recorded for about a sixth of them. The biggest ten clones account for roughly a sixth of the sample. Sequencing was done on a sample of blood. Receptors were obtained from a woman younger than 30 with Graves' ophthalmopathy.

This clonotype showed up many times. The chain recombines TRBV20-1 with TRBJ1-2; D perhaps matches TRBD1 (5 bases). This CDR3 comprises 13 residues. Germline V gives CDR1 DFQATT, CDR2 SNEGSKA (reference sequence). V was shortened by 5 bases and J by 8 bases, with 18 bases between the two germline ends. The CDR3 bases are TGCAGTGCTCCCCAAAGAGGGGCAGACGGCTACACCTTC. Its translation: CSAPQRGADGYTF.

This clonotype was recorded at least ten times. The chain carries TRBV20-1 and TRBJ1-6; D gene unclear. The CDR3 runs 15 residues. Looked up from germline, CDR1 is DFQATT and CDR2 is SNEGSKA (reference sequence). Trimming took off 5 bases at V and 4 bases at J, with 15 bases between the two ends. CDR3 loop: CSAPRTANYNSPLHF. The CDR3 bases are TGCAGTGCTCCCCGGACGGCGAATTATAATTCACCCCTCCACTTT.

V and J are TRBV28 and TRBJ1-3, with no clear D. Germline V gene sequence: CDR1 MDHEN, CDR2 SYDVKM. The V end was cut by 7 bases, the J end by 0 bases, with 10 bases between. The CDR3 is 14 residues long. Written as DNA, the CDR3 is TGTGCCAGCACCCCTGGGAACTCTGGAAACACCATATATTTT. Translation: CASTPGNSGNTIYF.

This clonotype has just a few counts. The chain joins TRBV20-1 to TRBJ2-3; TRBD2 might be the D (5 bases). CDR1 DFQATT and CDR2 SNEGSKA come from the germline V gene (reference sequence). The CDR3 contains 13 residues. V lost 5 bases to trimming and J lost 0 bases, with 9 bases between them. The DNA for the CDR3 is TGCAGTGCTGCACTAGGAAGCACAGATACGCAGTATTTT. It encodes CSAALGSTDTQYF.

The rearrangement uses TRBV4-2 and TRBJ1-2, with a weak D call TRBD1 (5 bases). Trimming took off 0 bases at V and 5 bases at J, with 10 bases between the two ends. From germline, CDR1 is LGHNA and CDR2 YNFKEQ. The CDR3 is made up of 14 amino acids. The CDR3 nucleotides read TGTGCCAGCAGCCAAGATCCGGAGGGGTATGGCTACACCTTC. This encodes CASSQDPEGYGYTF.

At least ten counts were recorded for this clonotype. The rearrangement joins TRBV5-1 to TRBJ1-1; D unclear. The CDR3 sequence is 16 residues long. From germline, CDR1 is SGHRS and CDR2 YFSETQ. Trimming cost V 0 bases and J 0 bases, with 12 bases left between them. The CDR3 sequence is CASSLGHEGLNTEAFF. CDR3 bases: TGCGCCAGCAGCTTGGGTCACGAGGGCTTGAACACTGAAGCTTTCTTT.

This clonotype was observed at least ten times. The chain joins TRBV2 to TRBJ1-1, with D unclear. This CDR3 has 13 residues. The ends were cut back, 0 bases at V and 4 bases at J, with 6 bases in the middle. Looked up from germline, CDR1 is SNHLY and CDR2 is FYNNEI. This CDR3 reads CASSEATGTEAFF. The DNA for the CDR3 is TGTGCCAGCAGTGAAGCGACTGGCACTGAAGCTTTCTTT.

This clonotype appeared many times. The chain uses TRBV20-1 and TRBJ1-2, with 9 bases aligning to TRBD1. The CDR3 spans 12 residues. Germline V CDR1 and CDR2: DFQATT, SNEGSKA (reference sequence). V trimming: 5 bases; J trimming: 9 bases; junction bases outside the gene matches: 7. CDR3 in DNA: TGCAGTGCTGAACGGACAGGGGTGAGCTACACCTTC. Translation gives CSAERTGVSYTF.

This clonotype was seen at least ten times. The chain recombines TRBV28 with TRBJ1-1, with 8 nucleotides matching TRBD1. The CDR3 loop spans 19 amino acids. CDR1 is MDHEN, CDR2 SYDVKM, per germline. V lost 5 bases, J lost 0 bases, and 17 bases stayed unmatched. The CDR3 region has the DNA TGTGCCAGCAGTCGTGGGACAGGTAGTGGGGGGTTTATGAACACTGAAGCTTTCTTT. Translated, it gives CASSRGTGSGGFMNTEAFF.

The chain carries TRBV5-4 and TRBJ2-4, with 8 bases identical to TRBD1. The CDR3 extends over 15 amino acids. Germline V gene data show CDR1 as SGHNT and CDR2 as YYREEE (reference sequence). The junction had 4 bases not matched to a gene; V was cut back by 0 bases and J by 5 bases. The CDR3 loop is CASSLEPTGENIQYF. In nucleotides, the CDR3 is TGTGCCAGCAGCTTGGAACCGACAGGGGAAAACATTCAGTACTTC.

V and J are TRBV9 and TRBJ2-1; 10 bases are shared with TRBD2. Germline lookup yields CDR1 SGDLS and CDR2 YYNGEE. The CDR3 covers 15 residues. With V trimmed by 0 bases and J by 3 bases, 0 bases remained unmatched. CDR3 sequence: CASSVVAGGYNEQFF. CDR3 sequence (DNA): TGTGCCAGCAGCGTAGTAGCGGGGGGCTACAATGAGCAGTTCTTC.

V usage is TRBV18 and J usage is TRBJ2-4; TRBD2 agrees at 11 bases. CDR3 length: 18 residues. Germline lookup yields CDR1 KGHSH and CDR2 LQKENI. V was clipped by 5 bases and J by 0 bases; unmatched bases: 9. This CDR3 is CASSAGTSGILAKNIQYF. The CDR3 DNA reads TGTGCCAGCTCAGCCGGGACTAGCGGAATCTTAGCCAAAAACATTCAGTACTTC. Using reference TRBV18 and TRBJ2-4 for the parts outside the CDR3, the full variable domain is NAGVMQNPRHLVRRRGQEARLRCSPMKGHSHVYWYRQLPEEGLKFMVYLQKENIIDESGMPKERFSAEFPKEGPSILRIQQVVRGDSAAYFCASSAGTSGILAKNIQYFGAGTRLSVL.

The gene calls are TRBV19 and TRBJ1-5; D not resolved. The CDR3 loop spans 16 amino acids. Trimming left V 0 bases short and J 0 bases short, with 9 bases between. CDR1 LNHDA and CDR2 SQIVND come from the germline V gene (reference sequence). The CDR3 region has the DNA TGTGCCAGTAGTATAGATGAGAGACATAGCAATCAGCCCCAGCATTTT. Its translation is CASSIDERHSNQPQHF.

With regard to this clonotype: A much larger clone differs by one base, so this may be a read error. V and J are TRBV7-3 and TRBJ2-1; TRBD2 matches 9 bases. Germline assignment: CDR1 SGHTA and CDR2 FQGTGA. This CDR3 has 14 amino acids. The V and J ends lost 5 bases and 12 bases, in that order; junction bases with no gene match: 11. The CDR3 loop is CASSPGPAGGGQFF. As DNA, the CDR3 is TGTGCCAGCAGCCCGGGACCAGCGGGGGGCGGGCAGTTCTTC.

This clonotype has at least ten counts. Written as DNA, the CDR3 is TGTGCCAGCAGTGAATTTGAGCAGTTCTTC. Its translation: CASSEFEQFF. The J gene is TRBJ2-1, the V gene TRBV2; D not resolved. Germline V CDR1 and CDR2: SNHLY, FYNNEI. The length of the CDR3 is 10 residues. Deletions cut 2 bases from V and 9 bases from J, with 2 bases between.

This clonotype was seen a handful of times. The chain couples TRBV10-3 to TRBJ1-2; no clear D. From germline, CDR1 is ENHRY and CDR2 SYGVKD. The CDR3 contains 13 residues. With 0 bases removed from V and 2 bases from J, the gap between germline ends came to 4 bases. CDR3 DNA sequence: TGTGCCATCAGTGAGTCGGACAACTATGGCTACACCTTC. This sequence encodes CAISESDNYGYTF.

This CDR3 is CAWSPPGQGTEQYF. The CDR3 region has the DNA TGTGCCTGGAGTCCCCCGGGACAGGGAACCGAGCAGTACTTC. V gene TRBV30 combines with J gene TRBJ2-7, with TRBD1 matching 9 bases. Germline values: CDR1 GTSNPN, CDR2 SVGIG (reference sequence). Trimming at V came to 2 bases and at J to 6 bases, leaving 8 bases not matched to a gene. The length of the CDR3 is 14 residues.

This clonotype was seen at least ten times. The rearrangement links TRBV6-1 to TRBJ2-7; TRBD2 might be the D (6 bases). Trimming cost V 0 bases and J 6 bases, with 18 bases left between them. The germline V gene has CDR1 MNHNS and CDR2 SASEGT. The CDR3 consists of 16 residues. CDR3: CASSEAQSILGGEQYF. DNA of the CDR3: TGTGCCAGCAGTGAAGCGCAGTCCATCTTGGGGGGCGAGCAGTACTTC.

This clonotype was found many times. The chain employs TRBV12-3 or TRBV12-4 and TRBJ2-7; TRBD1 might be the D (5 bases). This CDR3 has 12 residues. V lost 5 bases to trimming and J lost 3 bases, with 8 bases between them. The CDR3 protein is CASSAGNYEQYF. In DNA, the CDR3 is TGTGCCAGCAGTGCAGGGAACTACGAGCAGTACTTC.

The rearrangement uses TRBV3-1 and TRBJ1-6, with D possibly matching TRBD1 (6 bases). Trimming took 0 bases from V and 11 from J, leaving 11 bases between them. This CDR3 is built from 14 residues. Germline CDR1 is LGHDT and CDR2 is YNNKEL (reference sequence). CDR3: CASSQDRGATPLHF. CDR3 in DNA: TGTGCCAGCAGCCAAGATCGGGGGGCGACACCCCTCCACTTT.

This clonotype was recorded at least ten times. This sequence joins TRBV7-2 and TRBJ2-3, with 11 bases fitting TRBD2. The CDR3 has 16 residues. V gave up 6 bases and J gave up 4 bases; unmatched junction bases: 9. The germline gives CDR1 SGHTA, CDR2 FQGNSA. The CDR3 region is CASSLTSGSVSDTQYF. DNA of the CDR3: TGTGCCAGCAGTTTAACTAGCGGGAGTGTCTCAGATACGCAGTATTTT.

The J gene is TRBJ1-2, the V gene TRBV6-1, with a tentative D call TRBD1 (6 bases). CDR1 MNHNS and CDR2 SASEGT come from the germline V gene. This CDR3 contains 13 residues. Trimming removed 6 bases at V and 4 bases at J, with 12 bases between. The CDR3, as DNA: TGTGCCAGCAGCAGGGGACCAATCTATGGCTACACCTTC. It yields the protein CASSRGPIYGYTF.